The 16 T cell receptor beta chains listed next were all sequenced from one sample in a study of CD8 T cells in Susac syndrome. With random hexamers, reverse transcription was performed on roughly 0.45 to 1 ug of RNA. TCRdb used MiXCR to reprocess the immunoSEQ multiplex PCR reads, holding one entry per CDR3 protein. The data show 100,000 to 150,000 distinct CDR3 sequences, 90% to 95% seen once. Sequencing input: CD4+ T cells from PBMCs. The receptors were sampled from a human donor in good health.

The rearrangement uses TRBV9 and TRBJ1-1; D uncertain. Germline-derived CDR1 and CDR2 are SGDLS and YYNGEE. Trimming took 3 bases from V and 11 from J, leaving 8 bases between them. This CDR3 has 10 residues. The CDR3 nucleotides are TGTGCCAGCAGCGCCATGTGGGCTTTCTTT. As protein: CASSAMWAFF. Full variable domain (remainder filled in from reference TRBV9 and TRBJ1-1): DSGVTQTPKHLITATGQRVTLRCSPRSGDLSVYWYQQSLDQGLQFLIQYYNGEERAKGNILERFSAQQFPDLHSELNLSSLELGDSALYFCASSAMWAFFGQGTRLTVV.

V gene TRBV10-3 combines with J gene TRBJ1-1, with D uncertain. Trimming stripped 2 bases from V and 1 base from J, with 8 bases between. The germline gives CDR1 ENHRY, CDR2 SYGVKD. The CDR3 is 14 amino acids. The CDR3 DNA sequence: TGTGCCATCAGTGAGAAGGGCGGGAACACTGAAGCTTTCTTT. Protein sequence: CAISEKGGNTEAFF.

The rearrangement uses TRBV5-1 and TRBJ1-1, with TRBD1 matching over 9 bases. The germline gives CDR1 SGHRS, CDR2 YFSETQ. There are 15 residues in the CDR3. V shed 3 bases and J 4 bases; nucleotides not matched to a gene: 7. CDR3 in DNA: TGCGCCAGCAGCTGGGGACAGGGAAGGACCACTGAAGCTTTCTTT. Encoded protein: CASSWGQGRTTEAFF.

This sequence joins TRBV6-2 or TRBV6-3 and TRBJ2-1; unclear D gene. V lost 2 bases to trimming and J lost 7 bases, with 9 bases between them. Germline V gene lookup returns CDR1 MNHEY and CDR2 SVGEGT. The CDR3 extends over 13 amino acids. The CDR3 reads CASSYTELNEQFF. The CDR3 DNA follows: TGTGCCAGCAGTTACACGGAGCTTAATGAGCAGTTCTTC.

This rearrangement joins TRBV20-1 to TRBJ2-5; no clear D. The CDR3 spans 10 residues. Looked up from germline, CDR1 is DFQATT and CDR2 is SNEGSKA (reference sequence). The V end lost 2 bases, the J end lost 5 bases, and 3 bases lay between the germline ends. CDR3 sequence reads: CSARRETQYF. The DNA of the CDR3 is TGCAGTGCTAGACGGGAGACCCAGTACTTC.

The J gene is TRBJ2-1, the V gene TRBV25-1; TRBD2 aligns across 8 bases. The CDR3 covers 16 residues. V lost 2 bases, J lost 2 bases, and 5 bases stayed unmatched. Germline-derived CDR1 and CDR2 are MGHDK and SYGVNS. Here the CDR3 DNA reads TGTGCCAGCAGTGAACTTCGGGGGGGCACCTACAATGAGCAGTTCTTC. Amino acid sequence: CASSELRGGTYNEQFF. The complete variable domain, with remaining parts taken from reference TRBV25-1 and TRBJ2-1, reads EADIYQTPRYLVIGTGKKITLECSQTMGHDKMYWYQQDPGMELHLIHYSYGVNSTEKGDLSSESTVSRIRTEHFPLTLESARPSHTSQYLCASSELRGGTYNEQFFGPGTRLTVL.

The chain uses TRBV30 and TRBJ2-7; no definite D call. This CDR3 has 15 amino acids. Trimming shortened V by 0 bases and J by 0 bases, and 12 bases separated the two germline ends. Germline lookup yields CDR1 GTSNPN and CDR2 SVGIG (reference sequence). The chain's CDR3 is CAWSVRQLSSYEQYF. DNA of the CDR3: TGTGCCTGGAGTGTACGGCAGTTGTCCTCCTACGAGCAGTACTTC.

The chain carries TRBV3-1 and TRBJ2-1; 12 bases agree with TRBD2. The germline gives CDR1 LGHDT, CDR2 YNNKEL (reference sequence). The CDR3 covers 17 residues. The V and J ends lost 4 bases and 5 bases, in that order; junction bases with no gene match: 9. The CDR3 spells CASSPQRASGRDNEQFF. CDR3 DNA sequence: TGTGCCAGCAGCCCCCAAAGGGCTAGCGGGAGGGACAATGAGCAGTTCTTC.

This clonotype has a single count. V is TRBV7-2 and J is TRBJ2-4; tentative D call: TRBD1 (5 bases). Trimming took off 1 base at V and 9 bases at J, with 16 bases between the two ends. Per germline, CDR1 SGHTA and CDR2 FQGNSA. There are 15 residues in the CDR3. This CDR3 reads CASSLVGQGVTIQYF. The CDR3 region has the DNA TGTGCCAGCAGCTTAGTAGGGCAGGGTGTGACCATTCAGTACTTC.

The chain couples TRBV5-1 to TRBJ1-1; D gene unclear. V lost 6 bases and J lost 1, with 10 bases in between. This CDR3 has 13 residues. The germline gives CDR1 SGHRS, CDR2 YFSETQ. The CDR3 DNA reads as TGCGCCAGCAACCTACGGGCGAACACTGAAGCTTTCTTT. Translation: CASNLRANTEAFF.

The rearrangement links TRBV18 to TRBJ2-4; 8 bases align to TRBD2. The CDR3 spans 15 residues. Looked up from germline, CDR1 is KGHSH and CDR2 is LQKENI. J was trimmed by 0 bases and V by 5 bases; bases with no gene match: 3. The CDR3 DNA reads as TGTGCCAGCTCAAGAACTAGCGGAGCCAAAAACATTCAGTACTTC. Translating it yields CASSRTSGAKNIQYF.

The CDR3 loop is CASSLVGDGYTF. The CDR3 bases are TGTGCCAGCAGCTTGGTGGGGGATGGCTACACCTTC. The V and J genes are TRBV5-6 and TRBJ1-2; weak D call: TRBD1 (5 bases). The CDR3 sequence is 12 residues long. Germline-derived CDR1 and CDR2 are SGHDT and YYEEEE. V dropped 0 bases and J dropped 6 bases, with 6 bases sitting between them.

This clonotype was detected only a few times. The chain employs TRBV27 and TRBJ2-2; TRBD1 might be the D (5 bases). Germline lookup yields CDR1 MNHEY and CDR2 SMNVEV (reference sequence). The ends were cut back, 4 bases at V and 6 bases at J, with 9 bases in the middle. The length of the CDR3 is 13 residues. CDR3 amino acids: CASSSWGAGELFF. CDR3 in DNA: TGTGCCAGCAGTTCTTGGGGCGCCGGGGAGCTGTTTTTT.

This chain uses TRBV3-1 with TRBJ1-2; D gene ambiguous. The germline gives CDR1 LGHDT, CDR2 YNNKEL (reference sequence). V was clipped by 1 base and J by 4 bases, with 10 bases between them. CDR3 length: 14 residues. DNA for the CDR3: TGTGCCAGCAGCCAAGCGGATAGATCCTATGGCTACACCTTC. This encodes CASSQADRSYGYTF.

The rearrangement links TRBV14 to TRBJ2-1; 8 nucleotides line up with TRBD2. V gave up 0 bases and J gave up 10 bases; unmatched junction bases: 2. The CDR3 has 13 residues. Germline values: CDR1 SGHDN, CDR2 FVKESK. In DNA, the CDR3 is TGTGCCAGCAGCCAAGATATAGCGGGGGAGCAGTTCTTC. Amino acids: CASSQDIAGEQFF.

The rearrangement uses TRBV5-1 and TRBJ2-3; 7 bases agree with TRBD1. Trimming took 4 bases from V and 5 from J; bases not matched to a gene: 7. Germline V gene lookup returns CDR1 SGHRS and CDR2 YFSETQ. This CDR3 has 14 amino acids. The CDR3 spells CASSTQGHQDTQYF. DNA for the CDR3: TGCGCCAGCAGCACACAGGGGCATCAAGATACGCAGTATTTT.